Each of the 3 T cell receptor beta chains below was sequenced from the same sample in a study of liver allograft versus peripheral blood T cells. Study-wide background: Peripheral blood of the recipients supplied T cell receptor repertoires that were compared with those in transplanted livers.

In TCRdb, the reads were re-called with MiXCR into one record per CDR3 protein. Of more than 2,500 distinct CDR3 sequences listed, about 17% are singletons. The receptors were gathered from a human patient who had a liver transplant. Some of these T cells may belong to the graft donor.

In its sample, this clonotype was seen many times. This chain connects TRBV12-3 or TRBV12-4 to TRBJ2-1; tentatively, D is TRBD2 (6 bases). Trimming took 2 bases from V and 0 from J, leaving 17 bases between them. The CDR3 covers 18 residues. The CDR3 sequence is CASSLRHLGLASYNEQFF. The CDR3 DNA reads TGTGCCAGCAGTTTAAGGCACCTGGGACTCGCCTCCTACAATGAGCAGTTCTTC.

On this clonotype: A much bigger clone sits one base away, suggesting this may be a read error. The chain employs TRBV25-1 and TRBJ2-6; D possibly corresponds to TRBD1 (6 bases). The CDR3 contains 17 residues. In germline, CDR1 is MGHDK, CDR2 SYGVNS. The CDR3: CANSGRDMHSGANVLTF. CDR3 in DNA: TGTGCCAACAGTGGCCGGGACATGCACTCTGGGGCCAACGTCCTGACTTTC.

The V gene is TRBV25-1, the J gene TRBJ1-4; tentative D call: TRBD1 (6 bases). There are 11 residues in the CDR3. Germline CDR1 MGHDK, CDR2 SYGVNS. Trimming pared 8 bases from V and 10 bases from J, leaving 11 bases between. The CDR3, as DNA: TGTGCCAGCGTCGCGGGGGCAAAACTGTTTTTT. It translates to CASVAGAKLFF.